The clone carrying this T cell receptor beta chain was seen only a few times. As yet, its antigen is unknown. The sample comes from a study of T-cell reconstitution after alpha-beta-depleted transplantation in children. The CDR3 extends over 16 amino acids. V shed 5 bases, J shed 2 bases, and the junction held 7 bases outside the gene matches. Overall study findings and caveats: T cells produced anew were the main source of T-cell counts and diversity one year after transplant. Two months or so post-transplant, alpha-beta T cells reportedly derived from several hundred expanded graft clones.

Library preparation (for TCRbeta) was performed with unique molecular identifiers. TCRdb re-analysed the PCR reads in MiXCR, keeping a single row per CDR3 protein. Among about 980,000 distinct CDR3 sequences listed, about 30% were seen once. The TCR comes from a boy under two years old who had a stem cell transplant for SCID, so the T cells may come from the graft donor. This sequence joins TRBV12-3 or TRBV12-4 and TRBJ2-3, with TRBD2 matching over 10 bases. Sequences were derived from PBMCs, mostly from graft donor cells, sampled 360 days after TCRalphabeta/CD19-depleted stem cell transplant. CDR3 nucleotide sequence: TGTGCCAGCAGTCCACCGGGGACTAGCGTCACAGATACGCAGTATTTT. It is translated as CASSPPGTSVTDTQYF.